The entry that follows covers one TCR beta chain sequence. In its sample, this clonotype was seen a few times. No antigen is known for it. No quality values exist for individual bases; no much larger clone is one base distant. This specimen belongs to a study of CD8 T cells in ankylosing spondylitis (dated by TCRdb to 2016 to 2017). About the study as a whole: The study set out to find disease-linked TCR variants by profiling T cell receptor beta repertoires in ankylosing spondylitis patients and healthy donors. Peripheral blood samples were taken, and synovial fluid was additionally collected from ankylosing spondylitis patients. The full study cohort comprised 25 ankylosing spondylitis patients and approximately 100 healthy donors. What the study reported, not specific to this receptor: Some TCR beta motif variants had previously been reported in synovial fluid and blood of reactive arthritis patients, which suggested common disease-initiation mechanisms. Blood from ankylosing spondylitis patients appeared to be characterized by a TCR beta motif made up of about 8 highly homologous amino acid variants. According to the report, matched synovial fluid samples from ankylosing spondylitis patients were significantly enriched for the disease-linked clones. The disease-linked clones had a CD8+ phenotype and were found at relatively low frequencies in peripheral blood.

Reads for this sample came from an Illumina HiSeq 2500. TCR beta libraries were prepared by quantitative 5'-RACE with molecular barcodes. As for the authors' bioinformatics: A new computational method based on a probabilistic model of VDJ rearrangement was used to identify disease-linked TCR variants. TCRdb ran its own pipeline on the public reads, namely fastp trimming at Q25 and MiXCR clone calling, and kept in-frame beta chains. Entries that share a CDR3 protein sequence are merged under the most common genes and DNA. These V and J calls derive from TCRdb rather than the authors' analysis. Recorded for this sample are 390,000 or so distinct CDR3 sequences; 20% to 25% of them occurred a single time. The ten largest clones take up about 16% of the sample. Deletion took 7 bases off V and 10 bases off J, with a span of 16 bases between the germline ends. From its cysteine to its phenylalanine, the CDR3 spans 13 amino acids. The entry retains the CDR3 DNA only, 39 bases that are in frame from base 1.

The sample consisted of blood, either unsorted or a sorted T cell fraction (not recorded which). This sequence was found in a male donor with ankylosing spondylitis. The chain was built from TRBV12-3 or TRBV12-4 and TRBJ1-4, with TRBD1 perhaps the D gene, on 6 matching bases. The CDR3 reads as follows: CASTRDIRGKLFF. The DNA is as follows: TGTGCCAGCACCCGGGACATAAGAGGAAAACTGTTTTTT.